The rows below give T cell receptor beta chains drawn from one sample of a study of blood T cell repertoires in COVID-19. Libraries were prepared by immunoSEQ multiplex PCR; TCRdb keeps only in-frame clonotypes and omits some of them. The sample contains 35,000 to 50,000 clones, approximately 73% of which appear only once. The sample comprised peripheral blood. These receptors were obtained from an elderly man with acute or convalescent COVID-19. CDR3s include the opening cysteine and the closing phenylalanine or tryptophan.

j_gene: TRBJ1-1
len: 13
v_gene: TRBV10-2
CDR3aa: CASSASAIAEAFF

j_gene: TRBJ2-5
len: 15
v_gene: TRBV3-1/TRBV3-2
CDR3aa: CASSQDRTGQETQYF

j_gene: TRBJ1-2
len: 12
v_gene: TRBV28
CDR3aa: CASTDREGGYTF

j_gene: TRBJ2-1
len: 12
v_gene: TRBV24-1
CDR3aa: CATSDSGYEQFF

j_gene: TRBJ1-1
len: 11
v_gene: TRBV5-5
CDR3aa: CASSEETEAFF

j_gene: TRBJ2-1
len: 15
v_gene: TRBV10-1
CDR3aa: CASSPTSGILNEQFF

j_gene: TRBJ2-5
len: 18
v_gene: TRBV4-2
CDR3aa: CASSQDLGGQGVGETQYF

j_gene: TRBJ1-6
len: 13
v_gene: TRBV6-5
CDR3aa: CASRQADGSPLHF

j_gene: TRBJ1-1
len: 13
v_gene: TRBV5-1
CDR3aa: CASSPGARAEAFF

j_gene: TRBJ2-2
len: 13
v_gene: TRBV6-5
CDR3aa: CASDWSNTGELFF

j_gene: TRBJ2-2
len: 14
v_gene: TRBV7-6
CDR3aa: CASSLDTGARELFF

j_gene: TRBJ1-1
len: 13
v_gene: TRBV12-3/TRBV12-4
CDR3aa: CASESRGITEAFF

j_gene: TRBJ1-5
len: 15
v_gene: TRBV19
CDR3aa: CASRARQGENQPQHF

j_gene: TRBJ1-2
len: 13
v_gene: TRBV29-1
CDR3aa: CSVAEGSYDGYTF

j_gene: TRBJ2-7
len: 16
v_gene: TRBV5-6
CDR3aa: CASSGRDRGWSYEQYF

j_gene: TRBJ2-2
len: 15
v_gene: TRBV9
CDR3aa: CASSVDGGSTGELFF

j_gene: TRBJ2-1
len: 15
v_gene: TRBV27
CDR3aa: CASSFLTSANNEQFF

j_gene: TRBJ2-2
len: 17
v_gene: TRBV21-1
CDR3aa: CASSKGGMGGSAGELFF

j_gene: TRBJ1-1
len: 14
v_gene: TRBV11-2
CDR3aa: CASSYGQMNTEAFF

j_gene: TRBJ1-2
len: 14
v_gene: TRBV18
CDR3aa: CASSPRAGRYGYTF

j_gene: TRBJ2-1
len: 17
v_gene: TRBV6-1
CDR3aa: CASSETVSTSSYNEQFF